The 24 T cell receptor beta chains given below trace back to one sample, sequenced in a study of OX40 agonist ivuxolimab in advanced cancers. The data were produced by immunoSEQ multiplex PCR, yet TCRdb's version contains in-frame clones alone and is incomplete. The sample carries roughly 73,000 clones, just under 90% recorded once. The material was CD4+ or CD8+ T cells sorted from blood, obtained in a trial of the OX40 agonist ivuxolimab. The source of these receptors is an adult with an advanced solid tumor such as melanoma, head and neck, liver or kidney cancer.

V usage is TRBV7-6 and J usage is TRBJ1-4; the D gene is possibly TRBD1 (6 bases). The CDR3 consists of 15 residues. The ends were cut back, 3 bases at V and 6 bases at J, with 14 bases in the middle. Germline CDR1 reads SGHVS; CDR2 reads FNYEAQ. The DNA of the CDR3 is TGTGCCAGCAGCTTTGGTCGGGGGGGCGATGAAAAACTGTTTTTT. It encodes CASSFGRGGDEKLFF. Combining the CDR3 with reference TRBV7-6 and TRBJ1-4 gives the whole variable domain GAGVSQSPRYKVTKRGQDVALRCDPISGHVSLYWYRQALGQGPEFLTYFNYEAQQDKSGLPNDRFSAERPEGSISTLTIQRTEQRDSAMYRCASSFGRGGDEKLFFGSGTQLSVL.

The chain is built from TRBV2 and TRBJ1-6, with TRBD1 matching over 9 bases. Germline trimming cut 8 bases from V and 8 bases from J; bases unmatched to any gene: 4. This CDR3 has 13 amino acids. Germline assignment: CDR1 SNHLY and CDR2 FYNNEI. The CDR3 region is CASRGTGYSPLHF. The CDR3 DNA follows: TGTGCCAGCCGCGGGACAGGGTATTCACCCCTCCACTTT. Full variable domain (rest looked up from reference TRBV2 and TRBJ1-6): EPEVTQTPSHQVTQMGQEVILRCVPISNHLYFYWYRQILGQKVEFLVSFYNNEISEKSEIFDDQFSVERPDGSNFTLKIRSTKLEDSAMYFCASRGTGYSPLHFGNGTRLTVT.

The CDR3 protein is CASSNAGTGAEQYF. CDR3 coding DNA: TGCGCCAGCAGCAATGCCGGGACCGGGGCCGAGCAGTACTTC. The rearrangement joins TRBV5-1 to TRBJ2-7; D is perhaps TRBD1 or TRBD2 (5 bases each). The CDR3 has 14 amino acids. V dropped 4 bases and J dropped 6 bases, with 17 bases sitting between them. The germline CDR1 and CDR2 sequences are SGHRS and YFSETQ. The variable domain in full, completed from reference TRBV5-1 and TRBJ2-7, reads KAGVTQTPRYLIKTRGQQVTLSCSPISGHRSVSWYQQTPGQGLQFLFEYFSETQRNKGNFPGRFSGRQFSNSRSEMNVSTLELGDSALYLCASSNAGTGAEQYFGPGTRLTVT.

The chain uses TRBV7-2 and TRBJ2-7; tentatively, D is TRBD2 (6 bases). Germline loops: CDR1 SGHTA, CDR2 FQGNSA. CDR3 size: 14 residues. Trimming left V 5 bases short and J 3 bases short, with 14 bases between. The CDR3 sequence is CASSLLGSNYEQYF. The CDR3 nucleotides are TGTGCCAGCAGCCTGCTCGGGAGCAACTACGAGCAGTACTTC.

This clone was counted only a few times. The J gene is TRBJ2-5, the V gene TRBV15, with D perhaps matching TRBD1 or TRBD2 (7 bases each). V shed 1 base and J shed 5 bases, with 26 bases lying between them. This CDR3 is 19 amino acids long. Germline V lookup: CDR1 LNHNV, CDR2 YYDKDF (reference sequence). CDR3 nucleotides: TGTGCCACCAGCAGAGGGGGGCATAATAGCGGGCAAGGGGGCGAGACCCAGTACTTC. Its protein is CATSRGGHNSGQGGETQYF. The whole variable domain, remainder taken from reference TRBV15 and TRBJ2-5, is DAMVIQNPRYQVTQFGKPVTLSCSQTLNHNVMYWYQQKSSQAPKLLFHYYDKDFNNEADTPDNFQSRRPNTSFCFLDIRSPGLGDTAMYLCATSRGGHNSGQGGETQYFGPGTRLLVL.

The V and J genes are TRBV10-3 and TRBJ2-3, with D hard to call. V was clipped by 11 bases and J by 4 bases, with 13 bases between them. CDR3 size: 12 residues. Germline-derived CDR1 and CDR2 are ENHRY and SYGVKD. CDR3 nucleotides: TGTGCCCACGGCGCAACCGCAGATACGCAGTATTTT. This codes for CAHGATADTQYF.

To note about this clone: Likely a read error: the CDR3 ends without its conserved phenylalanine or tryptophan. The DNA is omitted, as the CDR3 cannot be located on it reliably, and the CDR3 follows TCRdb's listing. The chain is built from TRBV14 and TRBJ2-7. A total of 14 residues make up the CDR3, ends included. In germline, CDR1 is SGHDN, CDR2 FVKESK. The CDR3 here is CASSQERDNFSELL.

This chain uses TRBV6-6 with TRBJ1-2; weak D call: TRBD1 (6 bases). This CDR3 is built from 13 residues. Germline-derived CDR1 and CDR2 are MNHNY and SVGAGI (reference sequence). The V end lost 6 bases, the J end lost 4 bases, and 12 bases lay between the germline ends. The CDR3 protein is CASREGGAYGYTF. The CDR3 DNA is TGTGCCAGCAGGGAAGGGGGTGCCTATGGCTACACCTTC.

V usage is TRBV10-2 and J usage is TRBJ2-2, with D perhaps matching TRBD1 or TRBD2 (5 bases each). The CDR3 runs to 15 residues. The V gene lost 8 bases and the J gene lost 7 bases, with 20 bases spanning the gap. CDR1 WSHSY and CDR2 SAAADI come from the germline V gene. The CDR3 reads CASGTPTRWGGELFF. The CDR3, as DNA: TGCGCCAGCGGGACCCCAACTCGATGGGGCGGGGAGCTGTTTTTT.

This CDR3 reads CASSSSGGNTEAFF. The CDR3 DNA sequence: TGTGCCAGCAGTTCCTCAGGGGGTAACACTGAAGCTTTCTTT. The gene calls are TRBV28 and TRBJ1-1; TRBD1 aligns across 7 bases. The germline CDR1 and CDR2 sequences are MDHEN and SYDVKM. The CDR3 contains 14 residues. V trimming: 4 bases; J trimming: 2 bases; junction bases outside the gene matches: 4. The full variable domain, in which reference TRBV28 and TRBJ1-1 provide the parts outside the CDR3, is DVKVTQSSRYLVKRTGEKVFLECVQDMDHENMFWYRQDPGLGLRLIYFSYDVKMKEKGDIPEGYSVSREKKERFSLILESASTNQTSMYLCASSSSGGNTEAFFGQGTRLTVV.

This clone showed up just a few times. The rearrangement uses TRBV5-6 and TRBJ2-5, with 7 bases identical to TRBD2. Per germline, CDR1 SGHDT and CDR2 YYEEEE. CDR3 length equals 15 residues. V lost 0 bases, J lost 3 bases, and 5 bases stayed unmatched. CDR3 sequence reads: CASSLVSAGEETQYF. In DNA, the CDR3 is TGTGCCAGCAGCTTGGTGTCTGCGGGGGAAGAGACCCAGTACTTC.

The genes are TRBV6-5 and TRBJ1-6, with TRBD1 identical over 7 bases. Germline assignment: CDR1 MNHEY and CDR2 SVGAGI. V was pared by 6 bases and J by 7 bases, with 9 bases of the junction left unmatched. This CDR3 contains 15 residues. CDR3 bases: TGTGCCAGCAGCACCTCGGGACAGATCAATTCACCCCTCCACTTT. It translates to CASSTSGQINSPLHF.

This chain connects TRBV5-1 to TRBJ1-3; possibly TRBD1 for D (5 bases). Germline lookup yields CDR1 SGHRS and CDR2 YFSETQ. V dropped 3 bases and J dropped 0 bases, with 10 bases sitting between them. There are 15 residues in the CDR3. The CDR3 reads CASSSGHLSGNTIYF. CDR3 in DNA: TGCGCCAGCAGCTCCGGACACCTCTCTGGAAACACCATATATTTT.

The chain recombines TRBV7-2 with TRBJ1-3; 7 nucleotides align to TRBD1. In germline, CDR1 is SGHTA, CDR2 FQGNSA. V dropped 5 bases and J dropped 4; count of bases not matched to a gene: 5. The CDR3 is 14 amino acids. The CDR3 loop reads CASSPGTAGNTIYF. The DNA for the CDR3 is TGTGCCAGCAGCCCTGGGACAGCGGGAAACACCATATATTTT.

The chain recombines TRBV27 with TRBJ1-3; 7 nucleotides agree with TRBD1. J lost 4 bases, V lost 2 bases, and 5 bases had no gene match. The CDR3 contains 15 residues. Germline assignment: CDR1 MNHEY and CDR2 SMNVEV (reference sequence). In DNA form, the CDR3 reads TGTGCCAGCAGTTTAAGACAGGGCTACGGAAACACCATATATTTT. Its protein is CASSLRQGYGNTIYF.

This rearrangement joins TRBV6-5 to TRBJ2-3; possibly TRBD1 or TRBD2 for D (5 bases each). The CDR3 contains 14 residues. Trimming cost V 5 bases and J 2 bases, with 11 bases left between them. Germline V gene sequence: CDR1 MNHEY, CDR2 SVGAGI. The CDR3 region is CASSLRGITDTQYF. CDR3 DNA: TGTGCCAGCAGTCTGAGGGGTATCACAGATACGCAGTATTTT.

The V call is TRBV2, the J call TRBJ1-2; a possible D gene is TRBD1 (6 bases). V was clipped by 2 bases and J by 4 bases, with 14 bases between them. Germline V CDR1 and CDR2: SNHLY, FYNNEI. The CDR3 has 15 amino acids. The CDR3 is CASSELGQTFYGYTF. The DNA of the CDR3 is TGTGCCAGCAGTGAACTTGGACAGACTTTCTATGGCTACACCTTC.

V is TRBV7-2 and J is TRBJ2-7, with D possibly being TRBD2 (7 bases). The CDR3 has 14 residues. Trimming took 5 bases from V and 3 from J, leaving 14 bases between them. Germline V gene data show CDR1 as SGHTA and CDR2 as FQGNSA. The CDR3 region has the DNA TGTGCCAGCAGCCGGGGAGGGGGGAGCTACGAGCAGTACTTC. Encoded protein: CASSRGGGSYEQYF.

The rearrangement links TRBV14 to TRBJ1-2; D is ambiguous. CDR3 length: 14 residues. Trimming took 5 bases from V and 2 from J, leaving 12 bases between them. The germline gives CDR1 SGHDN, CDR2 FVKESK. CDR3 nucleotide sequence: TGTGCCAGCAGCGCTCGTTATTCCAACTATGGCTACACCTTC. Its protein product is CASSARYSNYGYTF.

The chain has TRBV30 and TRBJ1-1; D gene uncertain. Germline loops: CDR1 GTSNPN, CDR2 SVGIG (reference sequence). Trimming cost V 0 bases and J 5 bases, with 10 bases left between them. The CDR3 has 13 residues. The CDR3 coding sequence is TGTGCCTGGAGTGTCCTCATGGAAACTGAAGCTTTCTTT. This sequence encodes CAWSVLMETEAFF.

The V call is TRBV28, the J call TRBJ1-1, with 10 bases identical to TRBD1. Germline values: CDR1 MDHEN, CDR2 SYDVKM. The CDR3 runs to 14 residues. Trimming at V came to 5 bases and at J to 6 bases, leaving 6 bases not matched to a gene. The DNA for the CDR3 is TGTGCCAGCAGTGACAGGGGGCGTTGGGCTGAAGCTTTCTTT. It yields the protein CASSDRGRWAEAFF.

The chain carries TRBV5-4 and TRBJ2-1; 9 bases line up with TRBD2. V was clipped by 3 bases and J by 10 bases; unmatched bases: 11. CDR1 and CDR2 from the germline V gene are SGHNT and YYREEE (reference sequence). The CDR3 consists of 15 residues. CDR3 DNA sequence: TGTGCCAGCAGCTATTCCGGGACTAGCTTCAAAGAGCAGTTCTTC. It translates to CASSYSGTSFKEQFF.

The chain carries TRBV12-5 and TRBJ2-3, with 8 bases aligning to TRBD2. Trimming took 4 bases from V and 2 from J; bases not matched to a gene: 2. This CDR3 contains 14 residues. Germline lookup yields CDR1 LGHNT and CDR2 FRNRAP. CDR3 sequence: CASGWTSTTDTQYF. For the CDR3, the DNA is TGTGCTAGTGGTTGGACTAGCACCACAGATACGCAGTATTTT.

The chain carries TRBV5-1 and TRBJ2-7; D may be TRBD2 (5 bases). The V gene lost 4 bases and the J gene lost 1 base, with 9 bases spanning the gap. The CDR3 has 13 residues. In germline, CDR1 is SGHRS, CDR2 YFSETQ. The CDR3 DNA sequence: TGCGCCAGCAGCAGAGGGTTTTCCTACGAGCAGTACTTC. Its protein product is CASSRGFSYEQYF.